A single TCR beta chain is shown here with its context. Germline V CDR1 and CDR2: ENHRY, SYGVKD. This CDR3 has 14 residues. The trim removed 0 bases at V and 7 bases at J, leaving 3 bases unmatched. The data belong to a study of T cell changes during pregnancy in multiple sclerosis. Produced via immunoSEQ multiplex PCR; TCRdb's table is partial and in-frame only. This table has 85,000 to 130,000 clones, about 90% appearing once. The input for sequencing was peripheral blood, taken before pregnancy. The V call is TRBV10-3, the J call TRBJ1-5; 7 bases agree with TRBD1. The TCR was taken from a female donor with multiple sclerosis, enrolled in a pregnancy study. The CDR3 reads CAISESDRVQPQHF. CDR3 bases: TGTGCCATCAGTGAGTCTGACAGGGTGCAGCCCCAGCATTTT.